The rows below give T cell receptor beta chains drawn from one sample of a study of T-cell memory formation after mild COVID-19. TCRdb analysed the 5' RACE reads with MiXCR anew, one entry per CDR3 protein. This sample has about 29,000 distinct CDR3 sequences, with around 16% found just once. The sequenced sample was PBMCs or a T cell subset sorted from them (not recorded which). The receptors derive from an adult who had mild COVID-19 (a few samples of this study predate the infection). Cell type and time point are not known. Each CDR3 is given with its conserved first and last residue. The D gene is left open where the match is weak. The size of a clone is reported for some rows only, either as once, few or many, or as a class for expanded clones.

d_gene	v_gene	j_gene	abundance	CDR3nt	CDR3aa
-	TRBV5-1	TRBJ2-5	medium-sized	TGCGCCAGCAGCTTGGGTCTGGGGGCCGTTCAAGAGACCCAGTACTTC	CASSLGLGAVQETQYF
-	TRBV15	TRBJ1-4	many	TGTGCCACCAGCGGATCCAGGGAAAAACTGTTTTTT	CATSGSREKLFF
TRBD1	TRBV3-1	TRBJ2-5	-	TGTGCCAGCAGCACAAGGGGGCAGGGAATACAAGAGACCAAGTACTTC	CASSTRGQGIQETKYF
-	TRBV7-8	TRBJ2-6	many	TGTGCCAGCAGTCCAGGGTCTTCTGGGGCCAACGTCCTGACTTTC	CASSPGSSGANVLTF
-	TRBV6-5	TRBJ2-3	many	TGTGCCAGCAGTAACCCGTCTAGCGTAGGGACAGATACGCAGTATTTT	CASSNPSSVGTDTQYF
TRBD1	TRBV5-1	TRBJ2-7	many	TGCGCCAGCAGCTTACCGGGACAGGGGACGAGGGAGCAGTACTTC	CASSLPGQGTREQYF
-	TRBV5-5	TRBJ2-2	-	TGTGCCAGCAGCTCTCTGGCGGGATTGGCGAACACCGGGGAGCTGTTTTTT	CASSSLAGLANTGELFF
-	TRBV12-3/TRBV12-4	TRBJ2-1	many	TGTGCCAGCGGTGGAAACAATGAGCAGTTCTTC	CASGGNNEQFF
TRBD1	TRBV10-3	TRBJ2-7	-	TGTGCCACTACGGGGGACAGGGGCCACGAGCAGTACTTC	CATTGDRGHEQYF
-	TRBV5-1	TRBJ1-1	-	TGCGCCAGCAGCTTGGACTCAGGTATCGGCACTGAAGCTTTCTTT	CASSLDSGIGTEAFF
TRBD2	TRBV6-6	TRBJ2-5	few	TGTGCCAGCAGACTGACTAGCGGACCTAGTGAGACCCAGTACTTC	CASRLTSGPSETQYF
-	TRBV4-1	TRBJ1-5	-	TGCGCCAGCAGCCAAGGGCCCTCTCAGCCCCAGCATTTT	CASSQGPSQPQHF
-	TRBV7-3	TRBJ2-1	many	TGTGCCAGCAGCCACACGACAGGTCCCAGCTCCTACAATGAGCAGTTCTTC	CASSHTTGPSSYNEQFF
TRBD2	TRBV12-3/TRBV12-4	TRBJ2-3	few	TGTGCCAGCCGAAGGAGGCGGGGGGGTCTCACAGATACGCAGTATTTT	CASRRRRGGLTDTQYF
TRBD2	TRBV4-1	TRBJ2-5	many	TGCGCCAGCAGCAGGCGCGGGGGAGGAGAGACCCAGTACTTC	CASSRRGGGETQYF
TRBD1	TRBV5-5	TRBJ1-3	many	TGTGCCAGCAGCGGGGGGACAGCCGGAAACACCATATATTTT	CASSGGTAGNTIYF
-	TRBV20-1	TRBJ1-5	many	TGCAGTGCTAGAGAGGGGTCGGTGCCCAATCAGCCCCAGCATTTT	CSAREGSVPNQPQHF
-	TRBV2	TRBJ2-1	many	TGTGCCAGCAGTGAATCAGGGTCCTACAATGAGCAGTTCTTC	CASSESGSYNEQFF
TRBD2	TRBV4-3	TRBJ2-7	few	TGCGCCAGCAGCCAAGATCTAAGCGGGACCCGCTCCTACGAGCAGTACTTC	CASSQDLSGTRSYEQYF
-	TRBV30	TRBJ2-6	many	TGTGCCTGGGCCCCTAAGGGCGCAGCTGGGGCCAACGTCCTGACTTTC	CAWAPKGAAGANVLTF
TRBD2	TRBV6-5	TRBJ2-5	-	TGTGCCACCGCGGGAGGGCGAGAGACCCAGTACTTC	CATAGGRETQYF
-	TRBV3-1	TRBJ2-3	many	TGTGCCAGCAGCCAACCTCAAGGGAGTGCAGATACGCAGTATTTT	CASSQPQGSADTQYF
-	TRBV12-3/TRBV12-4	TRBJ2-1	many	TGTGCCAGCAGACCCGGGACTTCCAATGAGCAGTTCTTC	CASRPGTSNEQFF
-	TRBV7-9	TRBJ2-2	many	TGTGCCAGCAGCGAAGACGTGACAGCGTTCGGGACCGGGGAGCTGTTTTTT	CASSEDVTAFGTGELFF
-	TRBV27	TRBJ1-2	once	TGTGCCAGCAGTCTCCAGGGTTTTACTAACTATGGCTACACCTTC	CASSLQGFTNYGYTF
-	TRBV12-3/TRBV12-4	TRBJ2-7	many	TGTGCCAGCAGTTTTGGAGGGGCCGAGCAGTACTTC	CASSFGGAEQYF
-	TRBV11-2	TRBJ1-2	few	TGTGCCAGCAGCTTAGATCGTGCAGCTAACTATGGCTACACCTTC	CASSLDRAANYGYTF
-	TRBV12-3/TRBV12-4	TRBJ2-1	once	TGTGCCAGCAGCCTCGGGGCAACCTACAATGAGCAGTTCTTC	CASSLGATYNEQFF
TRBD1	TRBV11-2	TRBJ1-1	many	TGTGCCAGCAGCTCCTCGGGACAGGCGAACACTGAAGCTTTCTTT	CASSSSGQANTEAFF
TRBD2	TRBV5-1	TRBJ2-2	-	TGCGCCAGCAGCTTGACTAGCGGAGCCACCGGGGAGCTGTTTTTT	CASSLTSGATGELFF
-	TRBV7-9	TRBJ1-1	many	TGTGCCAGCAGCTTAGTGGGCCGCGCAGGGAAGCGGATGAACACTGAAGCTTTCTTT	CASSLVGRAGKRMNTEAFF
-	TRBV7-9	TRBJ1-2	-	TGTGCCAGCAGCTTACCAAGGGGGGCGGCAAGTGATGGCTACACCTTC	CASSLPRGAASDGYTF
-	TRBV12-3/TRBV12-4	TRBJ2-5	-	TGTGCCAGCAGTTTAGGCAGGAAAGAGACCCAGTACTTC	CASSLGRKETQYF
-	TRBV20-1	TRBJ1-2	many	TGCAGTGCTAGACCAACAGGGAGCCCTAACTATGGCTACACCTTC	CSARPTGSPNYGYTF
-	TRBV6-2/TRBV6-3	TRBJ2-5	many	TGTGCCATCCCAGGGCTGTACGAGACCCAGTACTTC	CAIPGLYETQYF
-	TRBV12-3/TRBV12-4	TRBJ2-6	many	TGTGCCAGCAGCCAAAACCGAGCTGGGGCCAACGTCCTGACTTTC	CASSQNRAGANVLTF
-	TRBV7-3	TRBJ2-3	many	TGTGCCAGCAGCTTAACGTTGGTGGGCACAGATACGCAGTATTTT	CASSLTLVGTDTQYF
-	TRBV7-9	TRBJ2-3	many	TGTGCCAGCACCCAAGGGGGGGGCAACACAGATACGCAGTATTTT	CASTQGGGNTDTQYF
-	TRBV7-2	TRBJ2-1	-	TGTGCCAGCAGCCCCCCACCCCACAATGAGCAGTTCTTC	CASSPPPHNEQFF
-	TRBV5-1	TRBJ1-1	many	TGCGCCAGCAGCTTGGCCGTCGGGACGGCGAACACTGAAGCTTTCTTT	CASSLAVGTANTEAFF
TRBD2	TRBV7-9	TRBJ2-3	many	TGTGCCAGCAGCTCGAGCGGGACTAGCACAGATACGCAGTATTTT	CASSSSGTSTDTQYF
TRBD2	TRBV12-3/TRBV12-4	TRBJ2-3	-	TGTGCCAGCAGTTTAGGTCTAGCGGGAAAGACAGATACGCAGTATTTT	CASSLGLAGKTDTQYF
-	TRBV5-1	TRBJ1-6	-	TGCGCCAGCAGCTTGGGACAGAATAATTCACCCCTCCACTTT	CASSLGQNNSPLHF
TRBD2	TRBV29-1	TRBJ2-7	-	TGCAGCGTCGCGGTGGGGCTAGCGGGGGGTTACGAGCAGTACTTC	CSVAVGLAGGYEQYF
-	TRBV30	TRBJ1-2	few	TGTGCCTGGCGGTACAGGGCTGGCTACACCTTC	CAWRYRAGYTF
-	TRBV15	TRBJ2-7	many	TGTGCCACCAGCAGAAGTCGGAGAGGTTCCGGGACAAGGGGAATCTTCTCCTACGAGCAGTACTTC	CATSRSRRGSGTRGIFSYEQYF
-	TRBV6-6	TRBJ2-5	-	TGTGCCAGCACAAACCTAAGATTGCAGAGGGGTCAAGAGACCCAGTACTTC	CASTNLRLQRGQETQYF
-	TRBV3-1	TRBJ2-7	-	TGTGCCAGCAGCAGGGGGTCGACGGCCTCACCCCCCTACGAGCAGTACTTC	CASSRGSTASPPYEQYF
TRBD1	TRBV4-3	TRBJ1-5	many	TGCGCCAGCAGCCAAGACTATGAAGGGGGCAGGGGCAATCAGCCCCAGCATTTT	CASSQDYEGGRGNQPQHF
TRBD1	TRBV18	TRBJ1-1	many	TGTGCCAGCTCACCAGCCGACAGGGGGCGCATGACTGAAGCTTTCTTT	CASSPADRGRMTEAFF
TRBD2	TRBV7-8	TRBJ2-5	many	TGTGCCAGCAGCTTAGGTAGCGGGGGGGAGAGAACCCGGTTGTCCCAGTACTTC	CASSLGSGGERTRLSQYF
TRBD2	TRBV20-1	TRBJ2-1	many	TGCAGTGCCGGAGCGGGGACCTACAATGAGCAGTTCTTC	CSAGAGTYNEQFF
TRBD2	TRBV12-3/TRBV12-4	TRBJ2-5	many	TGTGCCAGCAGCGGACTAGCTGCGACCCAGTACTTC	CASSGLAATQYF
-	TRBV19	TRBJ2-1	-	TGTGCCAGTAGTTCCCGGAGCGGGCCCCTTAACGATGAGCAGTTCTTC	CASSSRSGPLNDEQFF